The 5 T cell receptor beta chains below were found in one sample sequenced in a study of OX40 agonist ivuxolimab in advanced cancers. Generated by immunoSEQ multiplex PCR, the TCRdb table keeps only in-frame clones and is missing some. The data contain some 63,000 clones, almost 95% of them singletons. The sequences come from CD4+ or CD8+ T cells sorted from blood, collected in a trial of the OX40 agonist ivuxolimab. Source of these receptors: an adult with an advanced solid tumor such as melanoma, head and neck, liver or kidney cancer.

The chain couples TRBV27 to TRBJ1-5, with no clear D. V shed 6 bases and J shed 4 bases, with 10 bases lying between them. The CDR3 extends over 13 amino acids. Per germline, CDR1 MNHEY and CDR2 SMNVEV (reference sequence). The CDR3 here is CASSFKNNQPQHF. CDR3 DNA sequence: TGTGCCAGCAGCTTCAAGAATAATCAGCCCCAGCATTTT.

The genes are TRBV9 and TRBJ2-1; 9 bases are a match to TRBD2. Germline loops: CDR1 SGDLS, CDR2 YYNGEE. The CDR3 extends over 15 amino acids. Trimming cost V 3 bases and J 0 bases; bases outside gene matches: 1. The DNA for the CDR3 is TGTGCCAGCAGCGATAGCGGGAGCTCCTACAATGAGCAGTTCTTC. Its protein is CASSDSGSSYNEQFF. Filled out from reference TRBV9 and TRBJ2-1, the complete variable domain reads DSGVTQTPKHLITATGQRVTLRCSPRSGDLSVYWYQQSLDQGLQFLIQYYNGEERAKGNILERFSAQQFPDLHSELNLSSLELGDSALYFCASSDSGSSYNEQFFGPGTRLTVL.

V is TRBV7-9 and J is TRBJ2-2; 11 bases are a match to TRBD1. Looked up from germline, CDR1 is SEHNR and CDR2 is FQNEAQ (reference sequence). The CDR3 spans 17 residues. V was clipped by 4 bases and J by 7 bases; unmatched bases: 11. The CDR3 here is CASSSYRDRGRIGELFF. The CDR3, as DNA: TGTGCCAGCAGCTCATACCGGGACAGGGGGAGGATCGGGGAGCTGTTTTTT.

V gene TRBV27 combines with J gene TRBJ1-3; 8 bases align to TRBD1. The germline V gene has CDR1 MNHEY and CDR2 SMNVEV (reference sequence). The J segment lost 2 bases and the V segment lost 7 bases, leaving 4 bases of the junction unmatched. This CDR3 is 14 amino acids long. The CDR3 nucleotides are TGTGCCAGCAAGACAGGGGCCCCTGGAAACACCATATATTTT. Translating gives CASKTGAPGNTIYF.

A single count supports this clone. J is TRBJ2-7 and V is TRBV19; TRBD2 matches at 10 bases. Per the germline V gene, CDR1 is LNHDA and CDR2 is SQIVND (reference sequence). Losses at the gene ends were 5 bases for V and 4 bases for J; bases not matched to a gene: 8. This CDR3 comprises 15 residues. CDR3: CASSFASGSGYEQYF. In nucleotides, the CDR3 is TGTGCCAGTAGTTTCGCTAGCGGGAGTGGTTACGAGCAGTACTTC.